The 14 T cell receptor beta chains given below trace back to one sample, sequenced in a study of a mutant IDH1 vaccine in newly diagnosed glioma. As for time point: week 11, during vaccination. Every vaccine dose comprised 300 ug of mutant IDH1 20-mer peptide plus topical imiquimod. The method was immunoSEQ multiplex PCR; TCRdb's version includes in-frame clones alone and lacks a portion of them. The table lists over 55,000 clones, about nine tenths of them singletons. Which antigens these TCRs recognize remains unknown. The sequences come from PBMCs, collected from a glioma patient whose treatment included an IDH1 peptide vaccine. Every receptor here comes from a man aged 40-55 years with glioma.

The chain recombines TRBV27 with TRBJ1-5, with 8 bases lining up with TRBD1. V lost 11 bases and J lost 0; bases outside the gene matches: 9. The CDR3 consists of 15 residues. Germline V gives CDR1 MNHEY, CDR2 SMNVEV (reference sequence). CDR3 sequence reads: CAERKTGDSNQPQHF. Written as DNA, the CDR3 is TGTGCCGAGAGGAAGACAGGGGATAGCAATCAGCCCCAGCATTTT.

This clone was picked up one time. The chain joins TRBV7-3 to TRBJ1-1; D gene uncertain. V dropped 2 bases and J dropped 12 bases, with 19 bases sitting between them. This CDR3 has 14 amino acids. Germline CDR1 and CDR2: SGHTA and FQGTGA. The CDR3 nucleotides are TGTGCCAGCAGCTTATCGTTGGACGGTCCAGAGACTTTCTTT. Translated: CASSLSLDGPETFF.

The chain uses TRBV5-1 and TRBJ2-5, with D tentatively TRBD1 (5 bases). The CDR3 loop spans 16 amino acids. CDR1 is SGHRS, CDR2 YFSETQ, per germline. Trimming cost V 0 bases and J 5 bases, with 17 bases left between them. This CDR3 is CASSLDGRVAVETQYF. CDR3 coding DNA: TGCGCCAGCAGCTTGGACGGCAGGGTGGCGGTGGAGACCCAGTACTTC.

This chain's CDR3 is CASSQEATGASQPQHF. CDR3 nucleotides: TGCGCCAGCAGCCAAGAGGCCACAGGGGCAAGTCAGCCCCAGCATTTT. The chain is built from TRBV4-1 and TRBJ1-5, with 7 positions matching TRBD1. V lost 0 bases and J lost 6; bases outside the gene matches: 8. The CDR3 totals 16 residues. Germline V gene sequence: CDR1 MGHRA, CDR2 YSYEKL.

The rearrangement joins TRBV29-1 to TRBJ2-7; TRBD2 agrees at 14 bases. Trimming took 3 bases from V and 3 from J; bases not matched to a gene: 7. This CDR3 region has 16 residues. Germline V gives CDR1 SQVTM, CDR2 ANQGSEA. The CDR3 nucleotides read TGCAGCGTTGACGCGGGACTAGCGGGAGTTAGCTACGAGCAGTACTTC. It specifies CSVDAGLAGVSYEQYF.

The V gene is TRBV19, the J gene TRBJ1-5; TRBD1 is a possible D gene (5 bases). In germline, CDR1 is LNHDA, CDR2 SQIVND (reference sequence). V lost 5 bases to trimming and J lost 4 bases, with 12 bases between them. The CDR3 spans 14 residues. CDR3 sequence: CASSLGVGNQPQHF. In DNA, the CDR3 is TGTGCCAGTAGTTTGGGGGTGGGGAATCAGCCCCAGCATTTT.

The chain has TRBV2 and TRBJ1-1; a weak D match, TRBD1 (5 bases). Per the germline V gene, CDR1 is SNHLY and CDR2 is FYNNEI. The CDR3 consists of 17 residues. V was trimmed by 8 bases and J by 1 base, leaving 23 bases between them. The DNA of the CDR3 is TGTGCCAGCGGGGGGGTTGGACGGGATTATCAGAACACTGAAGCTTTCTTT. Encoded protein: CASGGVGRDYQNTEAFF.

This clone appeared once. The chain links TRBV7-3 to TRBJ2-1; D gene uncertain. The V end was cut by 5 bases, the J end by 5 bases, with 7 bases between. Per germline, CDR1 SGHTA and CDR2 FQGTGA. The CDR3 extends over 12 amino acids. CDR3 region: CASSLGNNEQFF. CDR3 DNA: TGTGCCAGCAGCCTTGGTAACAATGAGCAGTTCTTC. Drawing the rest from reference TRBV7-3 and TRBJ2-1, the complete variable domain is GAGVSQTPSNKVTEKGKYVELRCDPISGHTALYWYRQSLGQGPEFLIYFQGTGAADDSGLPNDRFFAVRPEGSVSTLKIQRTERGDSAVYLCASSLGNNEQFFGPGTRLTVL.

V gene TRBV4-2 combines with J gene TRBJ2-5, with D tentatively TRBD1 (6 bases). This CDR3 is 15 amino acids long. Germline V gives CDR1 LGHNA, CDR2 YNFKEQ. The V gene lost 1 base and the J gene lost 2 bases, with 11 bases spanning the gap. The DNA of the CDR3 is TGTGCCAGCAGCCAAGGGCTCCAGGGGCAAGAGACCCAGTACTTC. This encodes CASSQGLQGQETQYF.

The chain links TRBV6-1 to TRBJ1-5; D remains ambiguous. CDR3 length equals 12 residues. The germline V gene has CDR1 MNHNS and CDR2 SASEGT. With 8 bases removed from V and 2 bases from J, the gap between germline ends came to 7 bases. CDR3 region: CASLSGNQPQHF. The CDR3 coding sequence is TGTGCCAGCTTATCGGGCAATCAGCCCCAGCATTTT.

CDR3 bases: TGTGCCAGCAGCTTAGTAGGGGCCCATCAGCCCCAGCATTTT. Encoded protein: CASSLVGAHQPQHF. V gene TRBV7-9 combines with J gene TRBJ1-5, with D maybe TRBD1 (5 bases). Germline V gene sequence: CDR1 SEHNR, CDR2 FQNEAQ (reference sequence). Trimming took 1 base from V and 5 from J, leaving 9 bases between them. The CDR3 contains 14 residues.

This clone was counted a few times. The V gene is TRBV4-1, the J gene TRBJ2-5; D is ambiguous. V lost 1 base to trimming and J lost 4 bases, with 16 bases between them. Germline values: CDR1 MGHRA, CDR2 YSYEKL. This CDR3 has 16 residues. The CDR3 sequence: CASSQVNLGFGETQYF. Written as DNA, the CDR3 is TGCGCCAGCAGCCAAGTAAATCTGGGGTTCGGAGAGACCCAGTACTTC.

This chain links TRBV4-2 with TRBJ2-5; D is possibly TRBD1 or TRBD2 (6 bases each). The J call may be incorrect, as the DNA end agrees better with TRBJ2-7. The V gene's germline CDR1 is LGHNA and CDR2 YNFKEQ. This CDR3 spans 15 amino acids. CDR3 sequence (DNA): TGTGCCAGCAGCCAAGAATGGGGGGCAGACTACGAGCAGTACTTC. Translating it yields CASSQEWGADYEQYF.

V is TRBV4-3 and J is TRBJ1-4; D may be TRBD1 (6 bases). CDR1 is LGHNA, CDR2 YSLEER, per germline. V lost 0 bases to trimming and J lost 2 bases, with 7 bases between them. This CDR3 comprises 15 residues. The CDR3 bases are TGCGCCAGCAGCCAAGATAGGGGGACTAATGAAAAACTGTTTTTT. Protein: CASSQDRGTNEKLFF.